One T cell receptor beta chain is described in this entry. Its antigen is currently unknown. V dropped 4 bases and J dropped 6; count of bases not matched to a gene: 4. The length of the CDR3 is 14 residues. Looked up from germline, CDR1 is MNHEY and CDR2 is SMNVEV (reference sequence). Sequencing used immunoSEQ multiplex PCR; TCRdb keeps in-frame clones, though not all of them. The sample lists tens of thousands of clones, 88% occurring once. The data derive from a study of T cell responses to AZD1222 COVID-19 vaccine. Study observations and caveats: Repertoires in all cases were sampled only once the peak T cell response had passed. The span of vaccine-associated CD4 TCRs extended across spike, with dominance at 160-218 and 743-854. The study reported that nearly half of spike-specific TCRs target unmutated variant regions.

This TCR was recovered from an adult in good health. The starting material was peripheral blood, obtained on day 0 of AZD1222 vaccination. V is TRBV27 and J is TRBJ2-1, with 9 bases matching TRBD2. CDR3 sequence (DNA): TGTGCCAGCAGTTCATTAGCGGGAGTCAATGAGCAGTTCTTC. Amino acids: CASSSLAGVNEQFF.